This entry describes one TCR beta chain. The repertoire was sequenced with immunoSEQ multiplex PCR; TCRdb's copy has only in-frame clones and lacks some. The sample lists some 310,000 clones; roughly 90% were seen once. Germline CDR1 KGHSH, CDR2 LQKENI. The CDR3 runs 15 residues. Trimming cost V 6 bases and J 0 bases, with 11 bases left between them. The record originates from a study of blood T cell repertoires in COVID-19. Study in general: Nucleic acid was either cDNA or gDNA, and it came from T cells, B-cell-depleted T cells, or PBMCs.

Sequencing was performed on peripheral blood. The TCR sequence derives from a woman aged 30 to 39 with COVID-19, enrolled during active disease. The chain is built from TRBV18 and TRBJ2-2, with D possibly TRBD1 on 6 matching bases. The CDR3 bases are TGTGCCAGCTCGCCGAACAGGGCGAACACCGGGGAGCTGTTTTTT. Translating gives CASSPNRANTGELFF.